The next 15 T cell receptor beta chains were all read from a single sample in a study of blood T cell repertoires in COVID-19. This table comes from immunoSEQ multiplex PCR, and its TCRdb copy is limited to in-frame clones, with some not included. Among approximately 230,000 clones listed, nearly 90% were seen once. Sequences were obtained from peripheral blood. The source is a man younger than 35 with active or convalescent COVID-19.

CDR3 amino acids: CASSPPEVSYNEQFF. The CDR3 DNA reads as TGTGCCAGCAGCCCCCCGGAGGTCTCCTACAATGAGCAGTTCTTC. The rearrangement uses TRBV28 and TRBJ2-1; possibly TRBD2 for D (5 bases). This CDR3 contains 15 residues. V was cut by 6 bases and J by 0 bases, with 12 bases left in between. CDR1 MDHEN and CDR2 SYDVKM come from the germline V gene.

The chain employs TRBV25-1 and TRBJ2-1; 12 nucleotides agree with TRBD2. CDR3 length equals 13 residues. CDR1 is MGHDK and CDR2 is SYGVNS in the germline V gene. The CDR3 DNA follows: TGTGGGGAAAGGACTAGCGGGGACAATGAGCAGTTCTTC. This encodes CGERTSGDNEQFF.

The chain has TRBV30 and TRBJ1-2; unclear D gene. The CDR3 has 12 residues. Germline values: CDR1 GTSNPN, CDR2 SVGIG (reference sequence). V lost 3 bases and J lost 2, with 7 bases in between. CDR3 in amino acids: CAWRALNYGYTF. The DNA of the CDR3 is TGTGCCTGGAGGGCCCTGAACTATGGCTACACCTTC.

CDR3: CASSTTDNGGNTF. The CDR3 DNA is TGTGCCAGCTCTACAACGGACAACGGGGGGAACACCTTC. V usage is TRBV18 and J usage is TRBJ1-2, with a weak D call TRBD1 (5 bases). The germline V gene encodes CDR1 KGHSH and CDR2 LQKENI. Trimming removed 6 bases at V and 12 bases at J, with 20 bases between. The CDR3 is made up of 13 amino acids.

The rearrangement links TRBV10-3 to TRBJ2-7, with 8 bases that match TRBD1. This CDR3 is built from 13 residues. J lost 6 bases, V lost 7 bases, and 8 bases had no gene match. CDR1 and CDR2 (germline): ENHRY, SYGVKD. CDR3 nucleotide sequence: TGTGCCATCAAGGGACAGGCAAGCTCCGAGCAGTACTTC. The encoded protein is CAIKGQASSEQYF.

The chain joins TRBV28 to TRBJ2-7; TRBD1 matches at 9 bases. V dropped 5 bases and J dropped 4; count of bases not matched to a gene: 9. The CDR3 is made up of 15 amino acids. Germline V gives CDR1 MDHEN, CDR2 SYDVKM. The chain's CDR3 is CASSPSGTGLYEQYF. CDR3 DNA sequence: TGTGCCAGCAGTCCGTCCGGGACAGGGTTATACGAGCAGTACTTC.

This sequence joins TRBV27 and TRBJ2-1; 9 bases map to TRBD1. Germline-derived CDR1 and CDR2 are MNHEY and SMNVEV (reference sequence). Unmatched junction bases numbered 9, after V lost 5 bases and J lost 4 bases. CDR3 size: 16 residues. In DNA form, the CDR3 reads TGTGCCAGCAGTCTAAGACAGGGGGAAGGGTACAATGAGCAGTTCTTC. Translation: CASSLRQGEGYNEQFF.

This clone was recorded a few times. The chain has TRBV7-2 and TRBJ2-1; the D is unclear. The germline V gene has CDR1 SGHTA and CDR2 FQGNSA. The CDR3 is 14 amino acids. Trimming stripped 5 bases from V and 1 base from J, with 9 bases between. This CDR3 reads CASSPQLSYNEQFF. The CDR3 nucleotides are TGTGCCAGCAGCCCGCAGTTATCCTACAATGAGCAGTTCTTC.

The V and J genes are TRBV2 and TRBJ2-7; TRBD1 aligns across 11 bases. The CDR3 sequence is 14 residues long. Germline V gene lookup returns CDR1 SNHLY and CDR2 FYNNEI. The V segment lost 8 bases and the J segment 6 bases; nucleotides outside the gene matches: 9. CDR3 nucleotides: TGTGCCAGCTGGGACAGGGGGATGATAAGCGAGCAGTACTTC. Residues: CASWDRGMISEQYF.

The gene calls are TRBV6-1 and TRBJ1-2; TRBD1 aligns across 10 bases. V shed 4 bases and J 7 bases; nucleotides not matched to a gene: 12. The germline V gene has CDR1 MNHNS and CDR2 SASEGT. CDR3 length equals 16 residues. The CDR3 protein is CASSANEATGGLGYTF. The CDR3 DNA follows: TGTGCCAGCAGTGCCAATGAGGCGACAGGGGGCCTTGGCTACACCTTC.

The chain combines TRBV9 with TRBJ2-7; a weak D match, TRBD1 (6 bases). V shed 3 bases and J shed 3 bases, with 13 bases lying between them. Germline V CDR1 and CDR2: SGDLS, YYNGEE. The CDR3 contains 14 residues. CDR3 in DNA: TGTGCCAGCAGCGCCCAGGACAGCAGCTACGAGCAGTACTTC. Its translation: CASSAQDSSYEQYF.

The chain uses TRBV10-3 and TRBJ2-1, with D tentatively TRBD2 (5 bases). The CDR3 consists of 14 residues. Trimming took 4 bases from V and 2 from J, leaving 9 bases between them. Looked up from germline, CDR1 is ENHRY and CDR2 is SYGVKD. For the CDR3, the DNA is TGTGCCATCAGTGTAACGGGGACCTACAATGAGCAGTTCTTC. It specifies CAISVTGTYNEQFF.

The chain recombines TRBV2 with TRBJ1-1; TRBD1 aligns across 8 bases. V was pared by 6 bases and J by 5 bases, with 5 bases of the junction left unmatched. The CDR3 contains 13 residues. Germline CDR1 reads SNHLY; CDR2 reads FYNNEI. The CDR3 DNA follows: TGTGCCAGCAGGGCGCAGGGGGCAACTGAAGCTTTCTTT. It encodes CASRAQGATEAFF.

This clone occurred a few times. This sequence joins TRBV6-2 or TRBV6-3 and TRBJ2-7, with TRBD2 as a possible D gene (5 bases). Between the trimmed V and J ends, which lost 0 bases and 0 bases, there was a span of 12 bases. This CDR3 is built from 16 residues. The germline gives CDR1 MNHEY, CDR2 SVGEGT. The chain's CDR3 is CASSYSRDSPSYEQYF. CDR3 coding DNA: TGTGCCAGCAGTTACTCCCGGGATTCACCCTCCTACGAGCAGTACTTC.

This sequence joins TRBV9 and TRBJ1-2; D possibly corresponds to TRBD1 (6 bases). The CDR3 covers 14 residues. Trimming removed 5 bases at V and 3 bases at J, with 14 bases between. The germline CDR1 and CDR2 sequences are SGDLS and YYNGEE. CDR3 sequence: CASREGQMDYGYTF. DNA of the CDR3: TGTGCCAGCAGGGAAGGACAGATGGACTATGGCTACACCTTC.